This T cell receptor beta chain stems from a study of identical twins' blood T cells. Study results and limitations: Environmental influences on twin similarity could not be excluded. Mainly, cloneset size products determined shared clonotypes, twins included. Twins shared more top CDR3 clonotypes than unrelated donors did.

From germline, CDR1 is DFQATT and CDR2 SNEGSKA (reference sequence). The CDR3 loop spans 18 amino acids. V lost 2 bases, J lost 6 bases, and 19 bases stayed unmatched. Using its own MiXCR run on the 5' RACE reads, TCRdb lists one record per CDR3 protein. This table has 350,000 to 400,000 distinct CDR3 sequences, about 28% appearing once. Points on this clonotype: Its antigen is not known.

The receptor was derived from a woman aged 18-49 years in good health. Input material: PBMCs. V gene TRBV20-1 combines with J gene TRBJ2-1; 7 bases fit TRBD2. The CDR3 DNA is TGCAGTGCTAGACTGTCCCGGTTTGGGGCGGGAGTCTTCAATGAGCAGTTCTTC. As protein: CSARLSRFGAGVFNEQFF.